This TCR beta chain was profiled in a study of cytomegalovirus exposure and HLA in healthy donors. In the study overall: Inside one of the first data releases sat around 86 million unique TCRs taken from HLA-typed donors.

The CDR3 extends over 17 amino acids. Germline lookup yields CDR1 SGHTA and CDR2 FQGNSA. V gave up 5 bases and J gave up 0 bases; unmatched junction bases: 12. This clone was seen only once. This PCR relied on a set of 60 Vbeta primers and 13 Jbeta primers. Clones were sequenced by immunoSEQ multiplex PCR, and TCRdb holds only the in-frame ones, with some missing. The data contain 170,000 or so clones, about 80% of them singletons. The receptor's source is a boy between 5 and 17 years old in good health and CMV-seronegative. Sequenced material: PBMCs. The J gene is TRBJ2-7, the V gene TRBV7-2; TRBD2 matches at 8 bases. CDR3 sequence: CASSPTLIAGSSYEQYF. The DNA of the CDR3 is TGTGCCAGCAGCCCTACCTTAATAGCGGGAAGCTCCTACGAGCAGTACTTC.